This TCR beta chain was sequenced in a study of CD4 T cells in relation to SARS-CoV-2 and coronaviruses. Study in general: ViraFEST: approximately nine-day antigen culture of PBMCs, then TCR beta CDR3 sequencing. Shared crossreactive spike epitopes were mapped to their HLA restriction. General study results and limits: Each donor contributed either pre-pandemic or post-infection samples, not both.

The junction had 5 bases not matched to a gene; V was cut back by 5 bases and J by 7 bases. The CDR3 runs to 14 residues. The V gene's germline CDR1 is SGHTA and CDR2 FQGNSA. Unexposed donor CD4+ T cells date from about 2011-2018, before the COVID-19 pandemic. CD4+ T cells were isolated from the cells after about nine days of culture. Cells permitting, SARS-CoV-2 S/N and four cold-coronavirus spikes were tested on unexposed-donor CD4+ T cells. To note about this clone: Its antigen is still unknown.

Repertoires were generated with immunoSEQ multiplex PCR, while TCRdb's copy carries only in-frame clones and drops some. Of roughly 18,000 clones listed, about four fifths were seen once; the top ten hold roughly a third. The sample consisted of CD4+ T cells from PBMCs, cultured in vitro. This chain connects TRBV7-2 to TRBJ1-4; 9 nucleotides match TRBD1. This receptor was obtained from a human donor in good health. The chain's CDR3 is CASSRDRGGEKLFF. CDR3 DNA: TGTGCCAGCAGCCGCGACAGGGGGGGTGAAAAACTGTTTTTT.